Listed below are T cell receptor beta chains from one sample, sequenced in a study of a mutant IDH1 vaccine in newly diagnosed glioma. No antigens are known for them. This table comes from immunoSEQ multiplex PCR, and its TCRdb copy is limited to in-frame clones, with some not included. The sample carries around 56,000 clones, 80% to 85% recorded once. The sample consisted of PBMCs, taken from a glioma patient whose treatment included an IDH1 peptide vaccine. These receptors all stem from a middle-aged woman with glioma. Some clones in this sample may be carry-over from other donors' samples. The CDR3 runs from the conserved cysteine through the conserved F or W. D genes are given only for firm matches. Only part of the rows carry a size: once, few, many, or a class if the clone is expanded.

J gene	V gene	D gene	clone size	CDR3 DNA	CDR3 protein
TRBJ1-2	TRBV30	.	few	TGTGCCTGGAGTGCCCTCCGGGAACACTATGGCTACACCTTC	CAWSALREHYGYTF
TRBJ1-5	TRBV13	.	.	TGTGCCAGCAGCTTAAGGAGGGATGTCAATCAGCCCCAGCATTTT	CASSLRRDVNQPQHF
TRBJ1-5	TRBV23-1	.	.	TGCGCCAGCAGTCTAAGAAATCGGCCCCAGCATTTT	CASSLRNRPQHF
TRBJ2-2	TRBV10-2	.	.	TGCGCCAGCAGTTACAGTCAGGGGAACACCGGGGAGCTGTTTTTT	CASSYSQGNTGELFF
TRBJ1-4	TRBV14	.	.	TGTGCCAGCAGCCAAGACAGGGGACAATTCGGAAAACTGTTTTTT	CASSQDRGQFGKLFF
TRBJ2-7	TRBV2	.	.	TGTGCCAGCAGCCCCATGAGCCCCTACGAGCAGTACTTC	CASSPMSPYEQYF
TRBJ2-3	TRBV19	TRBD2	.	TGTGCCAGTAGTGAAAGGACTAGCGGGGGGGTTGGCACGCAGTATTTT	CASSERTSGGVGTQYF
TRBJ1-4	TRBV7-8	.	once	TGTGCCAGCAGCCCCAGGGTGGGGGATGAAAAACTGTTTTTT	CASSPRVGDEKLFF
TRBJ1-2	TRBV7-2	.	.	TGTGCCAGCAGCTTAGATGCAGGCGGCTACACCTTC	CASSLDAGGYTF
TRBJ2-5	TRBV5-1	.	.	TGCGCCAGCAGCTTGGGACAGACCTACATAGAGACCCAGTACTTC	CASSLGQTYIETQYF
TRBJ1-4	TRBV7-2	TRBD1	.	TGTGCCAGCAGCCAGGGGGGGTGGGAAAAACTGTTTTTT	CASSQGGWEKLFF
TRBJ2-5	TRBV2	TRBD2	.	TGTGCCTGCAAGCGGGGGGCGGGGGAGACCCAGTACTTC	CACKRGAGETQYF
TRBJ1-4	TRBV6-5	.	.	TGTGCCAGCAGACGCGGACCTACGGAGGAAAAACTGTTTTTT	CASRRGPTEEKLFF
TRBJ1-2	TRBV4-1	TRBD1	.	TGCGCCAGCAGCCAAAGTGCAGGACAGGGTAACTATGGCTACACCTTC	CASSQSAGQGNYGYTF
TRBJ2-7	TRBV27	.	.	TGTGCCAGCAGTTTAAGTGGCGGCTACGAGCAGTACTTC	CASSLSGGYEQYF
TRBJ2-5	TRBV2	TRBD1	once	TGTGCCAGCAGGGACAGGGAAGAGACCCAGTACTTC	CASRDREETQYF
TRBJ1-3	TRBV6-6	.	.	TGTGCCAGCAGTTACTCAGGGGAAGGAAACACCATATATTTT	CASSYSGEGNTIYF
TRBJ2-3	TRBV2	.	.	TGTGCCAGCAGTGAGGGCGTCACAGATACGCAGTATTTT	CASSEGVTDTQYF
TRBJ2-7	TRBV28	.	.	TGTGCCAGCACCCCCGCCCTCCCCTACGAGCAGTACTTC	CASTPALPYEQYF
TRBJ1-2	TRBV6-5	.	few	TGTGCCAGCAGTTACTCGAGAGGTGGGGCGGATGGCTACACCTTC	CASSYSRGGADGYTF
TRBJ2-7	TRBV7-2	TRBD2	.	TGTGCCAGCAGCCCCCGACTAGCGGAGGAGCAGTACTTC	CASSPRLAEEQYF
TRBJ1-4	TRBV7-9	TRBD1	.	TGTGCCAGCAGCCCTCGGAGGACAGGGTATGAAAAACTGTTTTTT	CASSPRRTGYEKLFF
TRBJ2-3	TRBV5-1	TRBD2	.	TGCGCCAGCAGGTCGGCGGCTAGCGGGGGGACGGATACGCAGTATTTT	CASRSAASGGTDTQYF
TRBJ1-1	TRBV7-6	.	.	TGTGCCAGCAGCTTAGTAGGGGTGAGTGAAGCTTTCTTT	CASSLVGVSEAFF
TRBJ2-6	TRBV7-2	.	.	TGTGCCAGCAGGATTAGGGGGGCTGGGGCCAACGTCCTGACTTTC	CASRIRGAGANVLTF
TRBJ1-5	TRBV5-6	.	once	TGTGCCAGCAGGGTATGGCCTCAAGACAATCAGCCCCAGCATTTT	CASRVWPQDNQPQHF
TRBJ1-1	TRBV7-3	.	.	TGTGCCAGCAGCTCCCTAGGGAACACTGAAGCTTTCTTT	CASSSLGNTEAFF
TRBJ2-7	TRBV5-1	.	.	TGCGCCAGCAGCATACACGGGGCGATCTACGAGCAGTACTTC	CASSIHGAIYEQYF
TRBJ2-7	TRBV18	.	.	TGTGCCAGCTCACCACCAAGGGGAACCTACGAGCAGTACTTC	CASSPPRGTYEQYF
TRBJ1-6	TRBV30	TRBD1	.	TGTGCCTGGAGTGTTGACAGGGGGACAGCTTATAATTCACCCCTCCACTTT	CAWSVDRGTAYNSPLHF
TRBJ2-6	TRBV19	TRBD1	.	TGTGCCAGTACCCCGACAGGGGGCGCTGGATCTGGGGCCAACGTCCTGACTTTC	CASTPTGGAGSGANVLTF
TRBJ2-5	TRBV5-1	.	.	TGCGCCAGCAGCTTGGCACAGGGTACACAAGAGACCCAGTACTTC	CASSLAQGTQETQYF
TRBJ2-6	TRBV6-1	.	.	TGTGCCAGCAGTGAAGGGGACTCTGGGGCCAACGTCCTGACTTTC	CASSEGDSGANVLTF
TRBJ2-3	TRBV4-1	.	.	TGCGCCAGCAGCCAAGGAATGGATGATACGCAGTATTTT	CASSQGMDDTQYF
TRBJ1-2	TRBV9	.	.	TGTGCCAGCAGCGTAGATCCCGGGGGTACCTTCTATGGCTACACCTTC	CASSVDPGGTFYGYTF
TRBJ2-7	TRBV19	TRBD2	.	TGTGCCAGTAATGAGAGCGGGGGTAAGAACGAGCAGTACTTC	CASNESGGKNEQYF
TRBJ1-1	TRBV19	.	.	TGTGCCACCATCCCCCAGCGGGGACTGAACACTGAAGCTTTCTTT	CATIPQRGLNTEAFF
TRBJ1-3	TRBV6-5	.	.	TGTGCCAGCAGACTTGGACAGCTCTCTGGAAACACCATATATTTT	CASRLGQLSGNTIYF
TRBJ1-5	TRBV19	.	few	TGTGCCAGTAGTATAGACCAGGGGTCCTATCAGCCCCAGCATTTT	CASSIDQGSYQPQHF
TRBJ2-2	TRBV7-9	TRBD1	.	TGTGCCAGCAGCGCCGGGACAGGGGTTGGGAGAACCGGGGAGCTGTTTTTT	CASSAGTGVGRTGELFF